The 21 T cell receptor beta chains below all came from one sample that was sequenced in a study of cytomegalovirus exposure and HLA in healthy donors. The study ran its PCR with 60 Vbeta and 13 Jbeta primers. Clones were read by immunoSEQ multiplex PCR, and TCRdb kept only the in-frame ones, dropping some. The table records 90,000 to 100,000 clones, approximately 74% of them present only once. The sequencing sample was made of PBMCs. The source is a male donor in good health and CMV-seronegative.

The V gene is TRBV2, the J gene TRBJ1-2, with 7 bases identical to TRBD1. Germline values: CDR1 SNHLY, CDR2 FYNNEI. The CDR3 has 13 residues. The V gene end was trimmed by 6 bases and the J gene end by 6 bases; junction bases not matched to a gene: 7. As DNA, the CDR3 is TGTGCCAGCAGCCTCGGACAGGACGATGGCTACACCTTC. This sequence encodes CASSLGQDDGYTF. Filled out from reference TRBV2 and TRBJ1-2, the complete variable domain reads EPEVTQTPSHQVTQMGQEVILRCVPISNHLYFYWYRQILGQKVEFLVSFYNNEISEKSEIFDDQFSVERPDGSNFTLKIRSTKLEDSAMYFCASSLGQDDGYTFGSGTRLTVV.

A few counts support this clone. The genes are TRBV15 and TRBJ2-1; 11 nucleotides agree with TRBD2. The CDR3 totals 19 residues. The J segment lost 0 bases and the V segment lost 1 base, leaving 8 bases of the junction unmatched. Germline CDR1 and CDR2: LNHNV and YYDKDF (reference sequence). As DNA, the CDR3 is TGTGCCACCAGCAGAGGGAGGACTAGCGGGCTACGCTCCTACAATGAGCAGTTCTTC. This sequence encodes CATSRGRTSGLRSYNEQFF.

The genes are TRBV27 and TRBJ2-4; possible D gene TRBD2, 7 bases. The CDR3 totals 17 residues. Per the germline V gene, CDR1 is MNHEY and CDR2 is SMNVEV (reference sequence). The V gene lost 4 bases and the J gene lost 3 bases, with 19 bases spanning the gap. CDR3 nucleotides: TGTGCCAGCAGTTCCTCCTGGGGGGGCGAGGGCAAAAACATTCAGTACTTC. Amino acids: CASSSSWGGEGKNIQYF.

The CDR3 DNA sequence: TGCGCCAGCAGCTTGGCACTAGCGGACGAGCAGTACTTC. Translated: CASSLALADEQYF. The chain carries TRBV5-1 and TRBJ2-7, with TRBD2 matching 8 bases. The CDR3 sequence is 13 residues long. CDR1 SGHRS and CDR2 YFSETQ come from the germline V gene. The J segment lost 5 bases and the V segment lost 0 bases, leaving 1 base of the junction unmatched. Full variable domain (outside the CDR3, taken from reference TRBV5-1 and TRBJ2-7): KAGVTQTPRYLIKTRGQQVTLSCSPISGHRSVSWYQQTPGQGLQFLFEYFSETQRNKGNFPGRFSGRQFSNSRSEMNVSTLELGDSALYLCASSLALADEQYFGPGTRLTVT.

The V call is TRBV6-1, the J call TRBJ2-7; perhaps TRBD1 as D (6 bases). CDR3 size: 11 residues. CDR1 and CDR2 from the germline V gene are MNHNS and SASEGT. V lost 6 bases and J 3 bases, leaving 6 bases between the germline ends. CDR3 amino acids: CASRTGYEQYF. DNA of the CDR3: TGTGCCAGCAGGACAGGCTACGAGCAGTACTTC.

The CDR3: CASSVGSGSTGELFF. The DNA for the CDR3 is TGTGCCAGCAGCGTAGGAAGCGGGAGTACCGGGGAGCTGTTTTTT. The J gene is TRBJ2-2, the V gene TRBV9; 8 positions match TRBD2. Trimming at V came to 0 bases and at J to 5 bases, leaving 3 bases not matched to a gene. CDR1 and CDR2 from the germline V gene are SGDLS and YYNGEE. The CDR3 sequence is 15 residues long.

On this clone: The identical CDR3 is also encoded by other nucleotide sequences in the sample. The V gene is TRBV30, the J gene TRBJ1-1; possibly TRBD1 for D (5 bases). The CDR3 is 19 amino acids. V was shortened by 3 bases and J by 1 base, with 27 bases between the two germline ends. CDR1 is GTSNPN, CDR2 SVGIG, per germline (reference sequence). CDR3 DNA: TGTGCCTGGAGCGTATATATATTGGGGGGAATAGCTACGAACACTGAAGCTTTCTTT. Residues: CAWSVYILGGIATNTEAFF.

The chain combines TRBV6-1 with TRBJ2-3; 10 positions match TRBD1. The length of the CDR3 is 18 residues. Trimming at V came to 4 bases and at J to 0 bases, leaving 10 bases not matched to a gene. Looked up from germline, CDR1 is MNHNS and CDR2 is SASEGT. The CDR3, as DNA: TGTGCCAGCAGTGGTCGGACAGGGGGAGGAACTAGCACAGATACGCAGTATTTT. Residues: CASSGRTGGGTSTDTQYF.

A few counts support this clone. The rearrangement joins TRBV4-1 to TRBJ2-1; possible D gene TRBD2, 6 bases. Germline values: CDR1 MGHRA, CDR2 YSYEKL. V was pared by 2 bases and J by 6 bases, with 14 bases between. The CDR3 runs to 15 residues. The CDR3 nucleotides are TGCGCCAGCAGCCAAACGGTCGCCGGGGGCAATGAGCAGTTCTTC. Protein sequence: CASSQTVAGGNEQFF.

V and J are TRBV6-5 and TRBJ1-2; D is perhaps TRBD1 (6 bases). Germline CDR1 reads MNHEY; CDR2 reads SVGAGI. This CDR3 region has 14 residues. CDR3 in DNA: TGTGCTGTTTACCCGGGGGGCGACAGCTATGGCTACACCTTC. Translated: CAVYPGGDSYGYTF.

The chain uses TRBV28 and TRBJ1-2, with 12 nucleotides matching TRBD1. V lost 5 bases and J lost 3; bases outside the gene matches: 13. The germline gives CDR1 MDHEN, CDR2 SYDVKM. CDR3 length: 18 amino acids. The CDR3 loop reads CASSKSGTGGAGYYGYTF. The CDR3 nucleotides are TGTGCCAGCAGTAAGTCCGGGACAGGGGGCGCAGGCTACTATGGCTACACCTTC.

The V and J genes are TRBV19 and TRBJ1-2; weak D call: TRBD1 (6 bases). Deletions cut 7 bases from V and 3 bases from J, with 9 bases between. The CDR3 is made up of 12 amino acids. Germline V gene lookup returns CDR1 LNHDA and CDR2 SQIVND (reference sequence). The DNA for the CDR3 is TGTGCCAGTACCCAGGGGTACTATGGCTACACCTTC. Its protein product is CASTQGYYGYTF.

The chain couples TRBV6-6 to TRBJ2-7, with D possibly being TRBD1 (6 bases). V was cut by 0 bases and J by 6 bases, with 15 bases left in between. CDR3 size: 15 residues. The germline gives CDR1 MNHNY, CDR2 SVGAGI (reference sequence). CDR3 protein: CASSYSVTGGGEQYF. The CDR3, as DNA: TGTGCCAGCAGTTACTCAGTCACTGGGGGCGGCGAGCAGTACTTC.

This clone came up a few times. The rearrangement joins TRBV2 to TRBJ2-3; TRBD2 matches 7 bases. Germline-derived CDR1 and CDR2 are SNHLY and FYNNEI. This CDR3 region has 15 residues. V lost 5 bases to trimming and J lost 3 bases; unmatched junction nucleotides: 8. CDR3 loop: CASSPGLGETDTQYF. The CDR3 DNA is TGTGCCAGCAGTCCCGGACTAGGGGAGACAGATACGCAGTATTTT. The whole variable domain, remainder taken from reference TRBV2 and TRBJ2-3, is EPEVTQTPSHQVTQMGQEVILRCVPISNHLYFYWYRQILGQKVEFLVSFYNNEISEKSEIFDDQFSVERPDGSNFTLKIRSTKLEDSAMYFCASSPGLGETDTQYFGPGTRLTVL.

The V call is TRBV11-1, the J call TRBJ2-7, with D possibly being TRBD2 (6 bases). This CDR3 comprises 15 residues. Deletions cut 2 bases from V and 3 bases from J, with 14 bases between. Germline V gene lookup returns CDR1 SGHAT and CDR2 FQDESV (reference sequence). CDR3 nucleotide sequence: TGTGCCAGCAGCTTAAGACTAGGGGCCTTCTACGAGCAGTACTTC. Protein: CASSLRLGAFYEQYF. The whole variable domain, filled in from reference TRBV11-1 and TRBJ2-7, reads EAEVAQSPRYKITEKSQAVAFWCDPISGHATLYWYRQILGQGPELLVQFQDESVVDDSQLPKDRFSAERLKGVDSTLKIQPAELGDSAMYLCASSLRLGAFYEQYFGPGTRLTVT.

This chain links TRBV5-4 with TRBJ1-2; possibly TRBD1 for D (6 bases). Germline CDR1 reads SGHNT; CDR2 reads YYREEE (reference sequence). V was cut by 5 bases and J by 7 bases, with 18 bases left in between. The CDR3 is 14 residues long. The CDR3 bases are TGTGCCAGCAGAGACCCGGACAGAACCTCTGGCTACACCTTC. It encodes CASRDPDRTSGYTF. Based on the CDR3 plus reference TRBV5-4 and TRBJ1-2, the full variable domain is ETGVTQSPTHLIKTRGQQVTLRCSSQSGHNTVSWYQQALGQGPQFIFQYYREEENGRGNFPPRFSGLQFPNYSSELNVNALELDDSALYLCASRDPDRTSGYTFGSGTRLTVV.

The chain uses TRBV11-3 and TRBJ2-1, with 13 bases aligning to TRBD2. The V gene end was trimmed by 4 bases and the J gene end by 4 bases; junction bases not matched to a gene: 4. The CDR3 sequence is 16 residues long. Germline loops: CDR1 SGHNT, CDR2 YENEEA. The CDR3 coding sequence is TGTGCCAGCAGCTCAGGGACTAGCGGGATTTACAATGAGCAGTTCTTC. Protein sequence: CASSSGTSGIYNEQFF.

The rearrangement joins TRBV6-5 to TRBJ2-3; tentatively, D is TRBD1 (6 bases). Deletions cut 2 bases from V and 2 bases from J, with 14 bases between. CDR3 length: 16 amino acids. The germline gives CDR1 MNHEY, CDR2 SVGAGI. CDR3 sequence: CASSYTADRTTDTQYF. The CDR3, as DNA: TGTGCCAGCAGTTACACCGCGGACAGAACCACAGATACGCAGTATTTT.

In this sample, this clone turned up once. The chain uses TRBV28 and TRBJ2-2, with a possible D match to TRBD2 (7 bases). V was clipped by 0 bases and J by 3 bases, with 17 bases between them. The CDR3 length is 18 residues. CDR1 is MDHEN and CDR2 is SYDVKM in the germline V gene. CDR3 DNA: TGTGCCAGCAGTTTATGGGGGGCGGGAGTGGTTTACACCGGGGAGCTGTTTTTT. Its protein product is CASSLWGAGVVYTGELFF.

This clone was seen a handful of times. The chain employs TRBV6-5 and TRBJ1-5; D ambiguous. The germline CDR1 and CDR2 sequences are MNHEY and SVGAGI. The germline V and J ends were trimmed by 6 bases and 0 bases, with 12 bases remaining between them. This CDR3 comprises 15 residues. The CDR3 coding sequence is TGTGCCAGCAGACGCACAGCTTATAGCAATCAGCCCCAGCATTTT. Residues: CASRRTAYSNQPQHF.

This clone showed up just once. The rearrangement joins TRBV19 to TRBJ1-5; a possible D gene is TRBD1 (6 bases). Germline V gene lookup returns CDR1 LNHDA and CDR2 SQIVND (reference sequence). The CDR3 sequence is 15 residues long. V lost 10 bases and J lost 4, with 20 bases in between. CDR3 protein: CATNRGGQPNQPQHF. CDR3 nucleotide sequence: TGTGCCACCAACCGGGGTGGACAGCCGAATCAGCCCCAGCATTTT.